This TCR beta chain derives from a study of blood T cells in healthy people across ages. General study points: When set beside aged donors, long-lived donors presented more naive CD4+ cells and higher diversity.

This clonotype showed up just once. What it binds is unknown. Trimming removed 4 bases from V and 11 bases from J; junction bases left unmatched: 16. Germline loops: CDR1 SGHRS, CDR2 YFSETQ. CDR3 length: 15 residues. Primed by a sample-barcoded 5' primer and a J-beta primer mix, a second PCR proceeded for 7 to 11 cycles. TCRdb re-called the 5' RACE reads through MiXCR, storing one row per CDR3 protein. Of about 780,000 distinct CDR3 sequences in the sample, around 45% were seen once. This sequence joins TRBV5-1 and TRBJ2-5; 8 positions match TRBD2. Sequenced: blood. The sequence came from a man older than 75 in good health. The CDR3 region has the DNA TGCGCCAGCAGCCCACGGACTAGCAGAGACAATGAGCAGTACTTC. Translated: CASSPRTSRDNEQYF.